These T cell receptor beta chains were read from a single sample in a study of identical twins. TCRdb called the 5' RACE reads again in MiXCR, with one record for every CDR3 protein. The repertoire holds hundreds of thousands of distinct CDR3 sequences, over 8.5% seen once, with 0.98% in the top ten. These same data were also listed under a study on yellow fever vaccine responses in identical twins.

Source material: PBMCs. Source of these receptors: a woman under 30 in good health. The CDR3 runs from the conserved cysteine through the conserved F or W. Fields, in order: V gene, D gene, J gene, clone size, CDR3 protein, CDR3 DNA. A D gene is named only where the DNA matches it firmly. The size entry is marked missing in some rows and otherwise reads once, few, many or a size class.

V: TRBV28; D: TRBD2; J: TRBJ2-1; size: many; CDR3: CASTIAGGLNSIF; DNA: TGTGCCAGCACCATAGCGGGGGGGCTTAACTCGATCTTC
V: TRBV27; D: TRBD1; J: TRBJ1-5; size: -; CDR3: CASSLGQGRGQPQHF; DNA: TGTGCCAGCAGTCTGGGACAGGGGCGCGGTCAGCCCCAGCATTTT
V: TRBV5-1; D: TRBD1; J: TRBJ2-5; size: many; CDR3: CASSFATGPETQYF; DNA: TGCGCCAGCAGCTTCGCGACAGGGCCAGAGACCCAGTACTTC
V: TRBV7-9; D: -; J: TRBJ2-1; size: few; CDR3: CASSPKGGWREQFF; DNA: TGTGCCAGCAGCCCGAAGGGGGGGTGGCGAGAGCAGTTCTTC
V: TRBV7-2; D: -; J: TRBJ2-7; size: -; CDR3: CASSFKAGPVEQYF; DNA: TGTGCCAGCAGCTTCAAGGCGGGCCCGGTTGAGCAGTACTTC
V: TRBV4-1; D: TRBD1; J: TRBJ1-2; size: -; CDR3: CASSQVVDRRDGYTF; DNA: TGCGCCAGCAGCCAAGTTGTGGACAGGCGAGATGGCTACACCTTC
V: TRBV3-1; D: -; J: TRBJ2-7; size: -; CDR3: CASSQFSSGSRYEQYF; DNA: TGTGCCAGCAGCCAGTTCTCGTCAGGGTCAAGATACGAGCAGTACTTC
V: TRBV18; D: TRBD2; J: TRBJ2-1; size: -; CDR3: CASSPTSALENEQFF; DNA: TGTGCCAGCTCCCCTACTAGCGCCTTGGAGAATGAGCAGTTCTTC
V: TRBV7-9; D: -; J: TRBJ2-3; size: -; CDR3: CASSPLDYPTDTQYF; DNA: TGTGCCAGCAGCCCCCTGGACTATCCCACAGATACGCAGTATTTT
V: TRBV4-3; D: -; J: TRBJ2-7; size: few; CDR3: CASSQDRLGVSEQYF; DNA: TGCGCCAGCAGCCAAGATCGTTTGGGGGTTAGCGAGCAGTACTTC
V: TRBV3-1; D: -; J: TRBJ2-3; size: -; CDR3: CASSLEPSTPDTQYF; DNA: TGTGCCAGCAGCCTCGAACCTTCTACCCCAGATACGCAGTATTTT
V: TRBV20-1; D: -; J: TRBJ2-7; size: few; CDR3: CSARTNSYEQYF; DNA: TGCAGTGCTAGGACTAACTCCTACGAGCAGTACTTC
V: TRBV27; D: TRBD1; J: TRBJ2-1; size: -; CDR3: CASRKGRDRAYNEQFF; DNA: TGTGCCAGCAGAAAGGGTAGGGACAGGGCCTACAATGAGCAGTTCTTC
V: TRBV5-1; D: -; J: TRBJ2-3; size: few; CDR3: CASSLAGPQDAQYF; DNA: TGCGCCAGCAGCTTGGCAGGGCCGCAGGACGCGCAGTATTTT
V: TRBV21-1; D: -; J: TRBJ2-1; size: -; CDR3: CASTEICPRGKSGRNEQFF; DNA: TGTGCCAGCACCGAGATATGCCCCCGAGGGAAAAGCGGGAGAAATGAGCAGTTCTTC
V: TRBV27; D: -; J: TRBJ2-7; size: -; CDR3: CASSPGAGAAVYEQYF; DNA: TGTGCCAGCAGTCCCGGGGCAGGAGCAGCAGTCTACGAGCAGTACTTC
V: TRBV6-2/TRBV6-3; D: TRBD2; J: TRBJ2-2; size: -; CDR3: CASSRLAGGRGTGELFF; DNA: TGTGCCAGCAGTAGACTAGCGGGAGGCCGGGGCACCGGGGAGCTGTTTTTT
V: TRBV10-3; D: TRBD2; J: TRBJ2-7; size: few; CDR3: CAISDRSSGGYEQYF; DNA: TGTGCCATCAGTGACCGCTCCAGCGGGGGCTACGAGCAGTACTTC
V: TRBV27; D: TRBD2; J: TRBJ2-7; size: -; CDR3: CARRTSGSPRSSAYEQYF; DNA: TGTGCCAGGCGGACTAGCGGGAGCCCTCGTTCTTCGGCCTACGAGCAGTACTTC
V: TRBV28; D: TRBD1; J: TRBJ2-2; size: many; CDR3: CASSSPGQGYIGELFF; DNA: TGTGCCAGCAGTTCCCCGGGACAGGGGTATATCGGGGAGCTGTTTTTT
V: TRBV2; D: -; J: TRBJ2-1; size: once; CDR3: CASSDGVAGTYNEQFF; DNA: TGTGCCAGCAGTGATGGTGTGGCAGGGACCTACAATGAGCAGTTCTTC
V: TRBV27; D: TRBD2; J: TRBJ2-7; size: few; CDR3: CASSPLPGLAGESSYEQYF; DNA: TGTGCCAGCAGCCCACTACCCGGACTAGCGGGGGAGAGCTCCTACGAGCAGTACTTC
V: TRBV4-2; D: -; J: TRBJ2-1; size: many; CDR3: CASSQDALYNEQFF; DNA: TGTGCCAGCAGCCAAGATGCACTGTACAATGAGCAGTTCTTC
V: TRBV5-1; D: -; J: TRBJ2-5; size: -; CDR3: CASSLEGGEQETQYF; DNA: TGCGCCAGCAGCTTGGAGGGGGGGGAGCAAGAGACCCAGTACTTC
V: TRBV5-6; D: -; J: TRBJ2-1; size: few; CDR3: CASSLTPRAEQFF; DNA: TGTGCCAGCAGCCTTACCCCCAGGGCTGAGCAGTTCTTC
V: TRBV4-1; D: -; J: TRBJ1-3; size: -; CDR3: CASSQDSPVRPDRSSNYSGNTIYF; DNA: TGCGCCAGCAGCCAAGATAGCCCCGTTCGCCCGGACAGATCCTCAAACTACTCTGGAAACACCATATATTTT
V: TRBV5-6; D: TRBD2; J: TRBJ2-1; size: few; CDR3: CASSFSLAGSLDEQFF; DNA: TGTGCCAGCAGCTTTTCCCTAGCGGGAAGTTTGGATGAGCAGTTCTTC
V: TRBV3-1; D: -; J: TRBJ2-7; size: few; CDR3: CASSSRGGPYEQYF; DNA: TGTGCCAGCAGTTCAAGGGGCGGTCCCTACGAGCAGTACTTC
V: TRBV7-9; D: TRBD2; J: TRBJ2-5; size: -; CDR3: CASSERGDQETQYF; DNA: TGTGCCAGCAGCGAGCGGGGGGACCAAGAGACCCAGTACTTC
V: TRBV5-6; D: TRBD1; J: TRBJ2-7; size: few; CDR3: CASSSTGTGIDEQYF; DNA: TGTGCCAGCAGCTCGACGGGGACAGGAATCGACGAGCAGTACTTC
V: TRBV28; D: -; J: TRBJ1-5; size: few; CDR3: CASSQPQHF; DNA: TGTGCCAGCAGTCAGCCCCAGCATTTT
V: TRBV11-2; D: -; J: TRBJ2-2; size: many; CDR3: CASSSLPGGWTGSGELFF; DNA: TGTGCCAGCAGCTCCCTACCCGGGGGATGGACGGGAAGCGGGGAGCTGTTTTTT
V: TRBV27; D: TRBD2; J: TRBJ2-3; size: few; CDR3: CASSLLRASGSRTDTQYF; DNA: TGTGCCAGCAGTCTCCTCCGGGCTAGCGGGAGTCGTACAGATACGCAGTATTTT
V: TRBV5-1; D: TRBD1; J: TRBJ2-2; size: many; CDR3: CASGNGQGTTGELFF; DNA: TGCGCCAGCGGCAATGGACAGGGGACCACCGGGGAGCTGTTTTTT
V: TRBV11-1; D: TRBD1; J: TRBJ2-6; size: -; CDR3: CASSLVPRTGGDGANVLTF; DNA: TGTGCCAGCAGCTTAGTGCCCCGGACAGGGGGGGATGGGGCCAACGTCCTGACTTTC
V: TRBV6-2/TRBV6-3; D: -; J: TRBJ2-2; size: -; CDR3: CASSWVMSGELFF; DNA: TGTGCCAGCAGTTGGGTCATGAGCGGGGAGCTGTTTTTT
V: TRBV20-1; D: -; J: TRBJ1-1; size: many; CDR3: CSARRGNTEAFF; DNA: TGCAGTGCTAGGCGAGGGAACACTGAAGCTTTCTTT
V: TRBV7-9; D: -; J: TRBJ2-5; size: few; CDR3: CASSLQPLLQETQYF; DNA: TGTGCCAGCAGCCTACAGCCCCTCCTTCAAGAGACCCAGTACTTC
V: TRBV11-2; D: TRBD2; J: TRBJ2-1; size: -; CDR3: CASSPGPGLAYNEQFF; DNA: TGTGCCAGCAGCCCAGGACCGGGACTAGCTTATAATGAGCAGTTCTTC
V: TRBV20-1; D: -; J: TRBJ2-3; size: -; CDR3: CSARDVYRLSTDTQYF; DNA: TGCAGTGCTAGAGATGTTTACAGGCTTAGCACAGATACGCAGTATTTT
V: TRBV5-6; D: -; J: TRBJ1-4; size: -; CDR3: CASSRRQVANEKLFF; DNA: TGTGCCAGCAGCAGAAGACAGGTGGCTAATGAAAAACTGTTTTTT
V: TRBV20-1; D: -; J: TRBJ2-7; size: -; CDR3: CSARRPQSSYEQYF; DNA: TGCAGTGCTAGACGACCCCAGAGCTCCTACGAGCAGTACTTC
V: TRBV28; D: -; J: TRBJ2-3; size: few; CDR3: CASSLLSNQGTDTQYF; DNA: TGTGCCAGCAGTTTATTGAGCAACCAGGGCACAGATACGCAGTATTTT
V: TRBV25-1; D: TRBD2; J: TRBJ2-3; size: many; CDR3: CASSYTSGGTDTQYF; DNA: TGTGCCAGCAGCTACACTAGCGGGGGAACAGATACGCAGTATTTT
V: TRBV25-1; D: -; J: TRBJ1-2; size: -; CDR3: CASSEYTESGYTF; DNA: TGTGCCAGCAGTGAATATACGGAGAGTGGCTACACCTTC
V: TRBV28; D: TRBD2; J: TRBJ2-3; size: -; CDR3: CASTEAGGGTDTQYF; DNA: TGTGCCAGCACCGAAGCGGGAGGGGGCACAGATACGCAGTATTTT